Presented here are 24 T cell receptor beta chains from one specimen sequenced in a study of shared clonotypes between healthy human individuals. Libraries were prepared by immunoSEQ multiplex PCR; TCRdb keeps only in-frame clonotypes and omits some of them. The table shows under 2.5 million clones, with roughly 92% occurring only once. The sample consisted of naive CD4+ T cells from PBMCs. The subset: CD45RA+ positively selected. The receptors were sampled from a man aged 18 to 29 in good health. Some clones in this sample may be carry-over from other donors' samples.

The chain uses TRBV19 and TRBJ2-2; the D gene is possibly TRBD2 (5 bases). The germline V and J ends were trimmed by 7 bases and 4 bases, with 16 bases remaining between them. CDR3 length equals 15 residues. The germline V gene has CDR1 LNHDA and CDR2 SQIVND (reference sequence). CDR3 sequence reads: CASTGSDKVTGELFF. In nucleotides, the CDR3 is TGTGCCAGTACGGGGAGCGACAAGGTCACCGGGGAGCTGTTTTTT.

This clone was seen just once. V and J are TRBV10-3 and TRBJ2-3, with no clear D. V lost 8 bases to trimming and J lost 6 bases, with 9 bases between them. This CDR3 spans 11 amino acids. The germline gives CDR1 ENHRY, CDR2 SYGVKD. The CDR3 bases are TGTGCCATCCGTCGTGGGGATACGCAGTATTTT. Protein product: CAIRRGDTQYF.

This rearrangement joins TRBV7-9 to TRBJ2-5; D remains ambiguous. The germline gives CDR1 SEHNR, CDR2 FQNEAQ (reference sequence). V was pared by 5 bases and J by 14 bases, with 6 bases between. The CDR3 consists of 8 residues. The CDR3 nucleotides are TGTGCCAGCAGCGTGGACTACTTC. It yields the protein CASSVDYF.

The gene calls are TRBV19 and TRBJ2-1; TRBD1 agrees at 7 bases. The CDR3 loop spans 12 amino acids. V shed 5 bases, J shed 13 bases, and the junction held 8 bases outside the gene matches. Germline V gives CDR1 LNHDA, CDR2 SQIVND (reference sequence). This CDR3 is CASSPLRDSQFF. CDR3 sequence (DNA): TGTGCCAGTAGTCCCCTTAGGGACAGTCAGTTCTTC.

In the case of this clone: Different DNA sequences within this sample yield the same CDR3. This chain links TRBV5-1 with TRBJ2-3, with D maybe TRBD1 (5 bases). The CDR3 has 14 residues. CDR1 SGHRS and CDR2 YFSETQ come from the germline V gene. Trimming shortened V by 2 bases and J by 1 base, and 8 bases separated the two germline ends. DNA of the CDR3: TGCGCCAGCAGCTTTCTAGGGGGCACAGATACGCAGTATTTT. Amino acid sequence: CASSFLGGTDTQYF.

The sample holds one count of this clone. Other nucleotide sequences from this sample produce the same CDR3. The gene calls are TRBV28 and TRBJ2-1, with 10 bases lining up with TRBD2. With V trimmed by 8 bases and J by 6 bases, 7 bases remained unmatched. Germline V gene lookup returns CDR1 MDHEN and CDR2 SYDVKM. The CDR3 spans 14 residues. The CDR3, as DNA: TGTGCCAGCTCACCAGGGACTAGCGTCAATGAGCAGTTCTTC. It specifies CASSPGTSVNEQFF.

As to this clone: The same CDR3 is also encoded by other DNA sequences in this sample. The rearrangement links TRBV2 to TRBJ1-4; 9 bases align to TRBD1. Germline trimming cut 8 bases from V and 6 bases from J; bases unmatched to any gene: 1. The CDR3 runs 12 residues. Germline V gene sequence: CDR1 SNHLY, CDR2 FYNNEI. CDR3 bases: TGTGCCAGCCGGGACAGGGATGAAAAACTGTTTTTT. Translation: CASRDRDEKLFF.

The chain recombines TRBV6-1 with TRBJ1-5; 7 positions match TRBD1. Germline CDR1 is MNHNS and CDR2 is SASEGT. CDR3 size: 13 residues. J gave up 6 bases and V 9 bases, and 8 bases lay outside the gene matches. The CDR3 sequence is CASFDRVGQPQHF. The CDR3 DNA is TGTGCCAGTTTTGACAGGGTAGGTCAGCCCCAGCATTTT.

The chain couples TRBV18 to TRBJ1-3; D remains unclear. Germline V gives CDR1 KGHSH, CDR2 LQKENI. CDR3 size: 15 residues. The V end was cut by 0 bases, the J end by 2 bases, with 8 bases between. CDR3 DNA sequence: TGTGCCAGCTCACCACCCATGAGGGCTGGAAACACCATATATTTT. Protein product: CASSPPMRAGNTIYF.

The rearrangement joins TRBV4-1 to TRBJ2-6; unclear D gene. This CDR3 is 14 amino acids long. The V end lost 4 bases, the J end lost 2 bases, and 6 bases lay between the germline ends. CDR1 is MGHRA, CDR2 YSYEKL, per germline. CDR3 DNA sequence: TGCGCCAGCAGCCGGATTGCTGGGGCCAACGTCCTGACTTTC. It encodes CASSRIAGANVLTF.

This clone was counted once. The genes are TRBV6-6 and TRBJ2-7, with 7 bases fitting TRBD1. CDR3 length: 14 amino acids. The J segment lost 4 bases and the V segment lost 5 bases, leaving 8 bases of the junction unmatched. From germline, CDR1 is MNHNY and CDR2 SVGAGI (reference sequence). In DNA, the CDR3 is TGTGCCAGCAGTACCGGGACAGCTTTTTACGAGCAGTACTTC. Encoded protein: CASSTGTAFYEQYF.

The rearrangement joins TRBV28 to TRBJ1-6, with a weak D call TRBD1 (6 bases). Trimming removed 3 bases at V and 5 bases at J, with 17 bases between. This CDR3 is 17 amino acids long. Germline values: CDR1 MDHEN, CDR2 SYDVKM. The CDR3 sequence is CASSFPRGRGDNSPLHF. In DNA form, the CDR3 reads TGTGCCAGCAGTTTTCCACGGGGGCGCGGGGATAATTCACCCCTCCACTTT.

The V call is TRBV7-7, the J call TRBJ2-7; 14 nucleotides agree with TRBD2. CDR3 length equals 16 residues. The germline V gene encodes CDR1 SSHAT and CDR2 FNYEAQ (reference sequence). V shed 4 bases, J shed 6 bases, and the junction held 8 bases outside the gene matches. DNA of the CDR3: TGTGCCAGCAGCTCAGGGACTAGCGGGAGTCCCAGCGAGCAGTACTTC. As protein: CASSSGTSGSPSEQYF.

The chain has TRBV7-9 and TRBJ2-1, with 10 bases matching TRBD1. The V segment lost 4 bases and the J segment 3 bases; nucleotides outside the gene matches: 15. CDR1 SEHNR and CDR2 FQNEAQ come from the germline V gene (reference sequence). The CDR3 consists of 19 residues. The CDR3 coding sequence is TGTGCCAGCAGCTCACGGACAGGGGGGACTCCCCGGCTCTACAATGAGCAGTTCTTC. Its translation: CASSSRTGGTPRLYNEQFF. The full variable domain, with the rest looked up from reference TRBV7-9 and TRBJ2-1, is DTGVSQNPRHKITKRGQNVTFRCDPISEHNRLYWYRQTLGQGPEFLTYFQNEAQLEKSRLLSDRFSAERPKGSFSTLEIQRTEQGDSAMYLCASSSRTGGTPRLYNEQFFGPGTRLTVL.

Written as DNA, the CDR3 is TGTGCCAGCAGAAGACTAGCGGGTGGATACGAGCAGTACTTC. Translating it yields CASRRLAGGYEQYF. V is TRBV28 and J is TRBJ2-7; TRBD2 agrees at 10 bases. Germline V gene sequence: CDR1 MDHEN, CDR2 SYDVKM. J gave up 4 bases and V 6 bases, and 6 bases lay outside the gene matches. The CDR3 totals 14 residues.

The chain links TRBV5-6 to TRBJ2-7; D may be TRBD1 (5 bases). The V end was cut by 0 bases, the J end by 0 bases, with 16 bases between. Germline V gene sequence: CDR1 SGHDT, CDR2 YYEEEE. The CDR3 extends over 17 amino acids. The CDR3 is CASSLVPHQGDSYEQYF. The CDR3 coding sequence is TGTGCCAGCAGCTTGGTCCCCCACCAGGGCGACTCCTACGAGCAGTACTTC.

This chain links TRBV23-1 with TRBJ1-5; D not resolved. TRBV23-1 is an open reading frame whose function is uncertain. V shed 5 bases and J shed 3 bases, with 11 bases lying between them. This CDR3 is 14 amino acids long. CDR3 in DNA: TGCGCCAGCAGTAGTGAGACGGTCAATCAGCCCCAGCATTTT. It yields the protein CASSSETVNQPQHF.

This chain connects TRBV28 to TRBJ1-2, with D possibly TRBD1 on 5 matching bases. The germline V and J ends were trimmed by 5 bases and 4 bases, with 11 bases remaining between them. The CDR3 covers 13 residues. In germline, CDR1 is MDHEN, CDR2 SYDVKM. CDR3 DNA: TGTGCCAGCAGTCAATACAGGACCTATGGCTACACCTTC. Its translation: CASSQYRTYGYTF.

This sequence joins TRBV7-8 and TRBJ1-1; D is unclear. Germline values: CDR1 SGHVS, CDR2 FQNEAQ. Deletions cut 4 bases from V and 10 bases from J, with 13 bases between. The CDR3 is 12 amino acids. CDR3 bases: TGTGCCAGCAGCTCCCAGCTAGCCAGAGCTTTCTTT. As protein: CASSSQLARAFF.

The rearrangement links TRBV6-5 to TRBJ2-7; 7 bases match TRBD1. The V gene end was trimmed by 1 base and the J gene end by 2 bases; junction bases not matched to a gene: 5. This CDR3 is built from 15 residues. From germline, CDR1 is MNHEY and CDR2 SVGAGI. CDR3 residues: CASSYLSRGTYEQYF. The DNA for the CDR3 is TGTGCCAGCAGTTACTTGTCCAGGGGGACCTACGAGCAGTACTTC.

With regard to this clone: Other DNA sequences of this sample code for an identical CDR3. The chain joins TRBV18 to TRBJ1-1; 7 positions match TRBD1. V was pared by 5 bases and J by 3 bases, with 3 bases of the junction left unmatched. There are 13 residues in the CDR3. Germline V CDR1 and CDR2: KGHSH, LQKENI. CDR3 protein: CASSSRGDTEAFF. CDR3 DNA sequence: TGTGCCAGCTCATCCAGGGGGGACACTGAAGCTTTCTTT.

V is TRBV18 and J is TRBJ1-4; D might be TRBD1 (6 bases). The CDR3 totals 15 residues. Germline CDR1 and CDR2: KGHSH and LQKENI. Trimming cost V 8 bases and J 8 bases, with 21 bases left between them. The CDR3 DNA sequence: TGTGCCAGCCAGGGGATAAATAACAACTACGAAAAACTGTTTTTT. Amino acid sequence: CASQGINNNYEKLFF.

The chain is built from TRBV4-3 and TRBJ2-2; tentatively, D is TRBD1 (5 bases). The CDR3 covers 16 residues. Germline V gene lookup returns CDR1 LGHNA and CDR2 YSLEER. V lost 4 bases and J lost 0, with 12 bases in between. The DNA for the CDR3 is TGCGCCAGCAGCCTGGGGCCCAGGTCGAACACCGGGGAGCTGTTTTTT. This codes for CASSLGPRSNTGELFF.

V usage is TRBV10-1 and J usage is TRBJ2-1, with 11 bases that match TRBD1. V trimming: 4 bases; J trimming: 12 bases; junction bases outside the gene matches: 11. CDR3 length: 15 amino acids. CDR1 and CDR2 from the germline V gene are WNHNN and SYGVQD (reference sequence). The CDR3 is CASSAGTGGYAVQFF. DNA for the CDR3: TGCGCCAGCAGTGCGGGGACAGGGGGGTACGCGGTGCAGTTCTTC.